Listed here are 13 T cell receptor beta chains from one sample, sequenced in a study of cytomegalovirus exposure and HLA in healthy donors. The PCR employed 60 Vbeta primers together with 13 Jbeta primers. Repertoires were generated with immunoSEQ multiplex PCR, while TCRdb's copy carries only in-frame clones and drops some. The sample records some 170,000 clones, 70% to 90% being singletons. The specimen sequenced was PBMCs. These receptors all come from a woman under 40 in good health and CMV-seronegative.

CDR3 bases: TGTGCCAGCAGCCCACCGGGGACAGGATATACGCAGTATTTT. Translation: CASSPPGTGYTQYF. The chain is built from TRBV7-3 and TRBJ2-3; 8 bases match TRBD1. The CDR3 is 14 amino acids. The germline V gene encodes CDR1 SGHTA and CDR2 FQGTGA. Unmatched junction bases numbered 8, after V lost 5 bases and J lost 7 bases.

The V and J genes are TRBV5-1 and TRBJ1-1; 9 nucleotides line up with TRBD1. J lost 1 base, V lost 4 bases, and 8 bases had no gene match. CDR1 SGHRS and CDR2 YFSETQ come from the germline V gene. The CDR3 runs 16 residues. CDR3 sequence (DNA): TGCGCCAGCAGCGCGATACCGGGACAGGGGAACACTGAAGCTTTCTTT. Protein: CASSAIPGQGNTEAFF.

V is TRBV21-1 and J is TRBJ2-7; the D segment call TRBD1 is taken from the table without a DNA check. TRBV21-1 is a listed pseudogene. The CDR3 is 13 residues long. Here the CDR3 DNA reads TGTGCCAACCGCAGGCAGCCTATCTACGAGCAGTACTTC. Protein product: CANRRQPIYEQYF.

DNA for the CDR3: TGTGCCAGCAGCTTACGCGTCCCCAGACTCACTGAAAAACTGTTTTTT. Protein: CASSLRVPRLTEKLFF. The V gene is TRBV7-2, the J gene TRBJ1-4; D remains ambiguous. This CDR3 comprises 16 residues. V lost 2 bases, J lost 7 bases, and 17 bases lay in between. CDR1 is SGHTA, CDR2 FQGNSA, per germline.

The rearrangement uses TRBV21-1 and TRBJ2-1; whether TRBD2, the table's D call, matches the DNA was not checked. TRBV21-1 is shown as a pseudogene. The CDR3 extends over 17 amino acids. The CDR3 region is CASSTSETSGRGNEQFF. The CDR3 DNA reads as TGTGCCAGCAGCACTTCCGAGACTAGCGGGAGAGGGAATGAGCAGTTCTTC.

This clone was recorded once. The CDR3 DNA sequence: TGTGCCACCACCCAGGCCGGGGGGTTAACAGATACGCAGTATTTT. Protein sequence: CATTQAGGLTDTQYF. The genes are TRBV15 and TRBJ2-3; TRBD2 matches at 7 bases. CDR3 size: 15 residues. V dropped 7 bases and J dropped 3; count of bases not matched to a gene: 10. The V gene's germline CDR1 is LNHNV and CDR2 YYDKDF (reference sequence).

In this sample, this clone turned up once. The chain couples TRBV14 to TRBJ2-5; perhaps TRBD1 as D (6 bases). CDR3 length: 13 residues. The germline V gene encodes CDR1 SGHDN and CDR2 FVKESK. Deletions cut 3 bases from V and 7 bases from J, with 12 bases between. The CDR3 here is CASSQRQDGTQYF. CDR3 nucleotide sequence: TGTGCCAGCAGCCAGCGACAGGATGGGACCCAGTACTTC.

V and J are TRBV4-1 and TRBJ1-5, with D possibly matching TRBD1 (6 bases). Germline V lookup: CDR1 MGHRA, CDR2 YSYEKL. V was cut by 4 bases and J by 5 bases, with 9 bases left in between. This CDR3 region has 13 residues. This CDR3 reads CASSRGGDQPQHF. In DNA, the CDR3 is TGCGCCAGCAGCCGAGGGGGGGATCAGCCCCAGCATTTT.

The CDR3 DNA sequence: TGTGCCAGCAGTTTTGGACAGGAGTTTCAGCCCCAGCATTTT. This encodes CASSFGQEFQPQHF. The rearrangement joins TRBV2 to TRBJ1-5, with TRBD1 identical over 7 bases. With V trimmed by 5 bases and J by 6 bases, 7 bases remained unmatched. Germline CDR1 reads SNHLY; CDR2 reads FYNNEI. This CDR3 region has 14 residues. Full variable domain (outside the CDR3, taken from reference TRBV2 and TRBJ1-5): EPEVTQTPSHQVTQMGQEVILRCVPISNHLYFYWYRQILGQKVEFLVSFYNNEISEKSEIFDDQFSVERPDGSNFTLKIRSTKLEDSAMYFCASSFGQEFQPQHFGDGTRLSIL.

In DNA, the CDR3 is TGCGCCAGCAGCGAGGGACAGGGTGGAATTACCGGGGAGCTGTTTTTT. It encodes CASSEGQGGITGELFF. This chain joins TRBV5-1 and TRBJ2-2, with 9 bases that match TRBD1. V gave up 4 bases and J gave up 5 bases; unmatched junction bases: 9. The CDR3 extends over 16 amino acids. Looked up from germline, CDR1 is SGHRS and CDR2 is YFSETQ.

About this clone itself: Its ends do not fully match the called genes, so a read error is possible. The sample contains more than one DNA sequence encoding this CDR3. The chain carries TRBV5-1 and TRBJ1-1; D unresolved. Germline V gene lookup returns CDR1 SGHRS and CDR2 YFSETQ. CDR3 size: 15 residues. The CDR3 loop is CASSLRGTLNTEAFF. CDR3 bases: TGCGCCAGCAGCTTGCGGGGAACCTTGAACACTGAGGCTTTCTTT.

V gene TRBV15 combines with J gene TRBJ1-2; possibly TRBD1 for D (5 bases). CDR3 size: 13 residues. The germline V and J ends were trimmed by 1 base and 8 bases, with 11 bases remaining between them. The V gene's germline CDR1 is LNHNV and CDR2 YYDKDF (reference sequence). CDR3 nucleotides: TGTGCCACCAGCAGAGCGGGGGGGAGGGGCTACACCTTC. Protein sequence: CATSRAGGRGYTF. The full variable domain, completed using reference TRBV15 and TRBJ1-2, is DAMVIQNPRYQVTQFGKPVTLSCSQTLNHNVMYWYQQKSSQAPKLLFHYYDKDFNNEADTPDNFQSRRPNTSFCFLDIRSPGLGDTAMYLCATSRAGGRGYTFGSGTRLTVV.

The chain recombines TRBV5-5 with TRBJ1-1; D unclear. There are 11 residues in the CDR3. Germline V gene data show CDR1 as SGHKS and CDR2 as YYEKEE (reference sequence). V lost 0 bases and J 8 bases, leaving 5 bases between the germline ends. The CDR3 is CASSLVSEAFF. The DNA for the CDR3 is TGTGCCAGCAGCTTGGTGTCAGAAGCTTTCTTT.